These 15 T cell receptor beta chains came from one sample sequenced in a study of cytomegalovirus exposure and HLA in healthy donors. It was with 60 Vbeta and 13 Jbeta primers that the PCR ran. Repertoires were generated with immunoSEQ multiplex PCR, while TCRdb's copy carries only in-frame clones and drops some. The table includes more than 80,000 clones, less than 70% detected once. Material for sequencing was PBMCs. The receptors were gathered from a man in his fifties in good health and CMV-seronegative.

This rearrangement joins TRBV11-3 to TRBJ1-3; D is ambiguous. This CDR3 contains 15 residues. Germline lookup yields CDR1 SGHNT and CDR2 YENEEA. Trimming removed 8 bases from V and 1 base from J, with 15 bases in between. CDR3 nucleotides: TGTGCCAGCGGAGGTCTTTACGAATCTGGAAACACCATATATTTT. It translates to CASGGLYESGNTIYF. Full variable domain (rest looked up from reference TRBV11-3 and TRBJ1-3): EAGVVQSPRYKIIEKKQPVAFWCNPISGHNTLYWYLQNLGQGPELLIRYENEEAVDDSQLPKDRFSAERLKGVDSTLKIQPAELGDSAVYLCASGGLYESGNTIYFGEGSWLTVV.

This clone has only a few counts. This chain connects TRBV18 to TRBJ1-6; 7 positions match TRBD1. Trimming removed 1 base from V and 8 bases from J; junction bases left unmatched: 2. Germline V CDR1 and CDR2: KGHSH, LQKENI. The CDR3 extends over 14 amino acids. CDR3 sequence: CASSPQGADSPLHF. The CDR3 nucleotides read TGTGCCAGCTCACCACAGGGGGCCGATTCACCCCTCCACTTT.

There are a few counts of this clone. V and J are TRBV5-6 and TRBJ2-3, with 8 bases that match TRBD2. CDR3 length: 17 amino acids. CDR1 is SGHDT, CDR2 YYEEEE, per germline. The J segment lost 0 bases and the V segment lost 1 base, leaving 7 bases of the junction unmatched. CDR3 in amino acids: CASSLPRLAISTDTQYF. Here the CDR3 DNA reads TGTGCCAGCAGCTTGCCTCGACTAGCGATTAGCACAGATACGCAGTATTTT.

This rearrangement joins TRBV6-1 to TRBJ1-2; possibly TRBD1 for D (5 bases). The CDR3 spans 13 residues. CDR1 is MNHNS and CDR2 is SASEGT in the germline V gene. Trimming pared 5 bases from V and 3 bases from J, leaving 10 bases between. The CDR3 DNA sequence: TGTGCCAGCAGTCCTGACAGCCACTATGGCTACACCTTC. This encodes CASSPDSHYGYTF.

The J gene is TRBJ1-3, the V gene TRBV11-2; D may be TRBD1 (5 bases). Trimming pared 1 base from V and 3 bases from J, leaving 13 bases between. This CDR3 is built from 16 residues. Germline V CDR1 and CDR2: SGHAT, FQNNGV. CDR3 in amino acids: CASSLGARGSGNTIYF. DNA for the CDR3: TGTGCCAGCAGCTTAGGAGCGCGGGGGAGTGGAAACACCATATATTTT.

The chain recombines TRBV13 with TRBJ1-1, with TRBD1 as a possible D gene (5 bases). Germline V gene data show CDR1 as PRHDT and CDR2 as FYEKMQ (reference sequence). V was cut by 2 bases and J by 0 bases, with 16 bases left in between. This CDR3 is 17 amino acids long. The chain's CDR3 is CASSLSPAGRLNTEAFF. For the CDR3, the DNA is TGTGCCAGCAGCTTAAGTCCGGCAGGGAGGTTGAACACTGAAGCTTTCTTT.

This clone was observed a single time. The V and J genes are TRBV7-9 and TRBJ2-5, with D unresolved. Trimming took off 5 bases at V and 3 bases at J, with 4 bases between the two ends. Germline lookup yields CDR1 SEHNR and CDR2 FQNEAQ (reference sequence). The CDR3 loop spans 11 amino acids. CDR3 bases: TGTGCCAGCAGCGTAAAAGAGACCCAGTACTTC. Translation gives CASSVKETQYF.

The J gene is TRBJ2-5, the V gene TRBV7-2, with TRBD1 matching 7 bases. With V trimmed by 2 bases and J by 1 base, 7 bases remained unmatched. Germline lookup yields CDR1 SGHTA and CDR2 FQGNSA. The CDR3 has 16 amino acids. CDR3 region: CASSLQWGQIQETQYF. CDR3 coding DNA: TGTGCCAGCAGCTTACAGTGGGGACAGATCCAAGAGACCCAGTACTTC.

This clone was found a few times. The chain couples TRBV16 to TRBJ1-5; tentatively, D is TRBD1 (5 bases). This CDR3 has 19 amino acids. Germline CDR1 KGHSY, CDR2 FQNENV. Trimming left V 2 bases short and J 7 bases short, with 27 bases between. DNA for the CDR3: TGTGCCAGCAGCCAACCCCAATTAAGGTCCAGGGTGGAGATGCAGCCCCAGCATTTT. This encodes CASSQPQLRSRVEMQPQHF.

The V gene is TRBV2, the J gene TRBJ2-2; 9 bases map to TRBD2. The CDR3 extends over 15 amino acids. V shed 4 bases, J shed 4 bases, and the junction held 4 bases outside the gene matches. Germline values: CDR1 SNHLY, CDR2 FYNNEI. CDR3 bases: TGTGCCAGCAGTGCCCCTAGCGGGGCCACCGGGGAGCTGTTTTTT. As protein: CASSAPSGATGELFF.

The J gene is TRBJ1-1, the V gene TRBV2, with D tentatively TRBD1 (6 bases). Trimming stripped 5 bases from V and 1 base from J, with 8 bases between. Germline CDR1 SNHLY, CDR2 FYNNEI. This CDR3 has 13 residues. CDR3 sequence: CASSRDTNTEAFF. CDR3 nucleotide sequence: TGTGCCAGCAGTCGGGACACGAACACTGAAGCTTTCTTT.

This chain connects TRBV28 to TRBJ1-4; D is unresolved. Between the trimmed V and J ends, which lost 5 bases and 5 bases, there was a span of 18 bases. CDR1 is MDHEN, CDR2 SYDVKM, per germline. CDR3 size: 16 residues. The CDR3 spells CASSHHSAASNEKLFF. The DNA of the CDR3 is TGTGCCAGCAGTCACCACTCGGCGGCTTCCAATGAAAAACTGTTTTTT.

The chain is built from TRBV11-3 and TRBJ2-5; 8 nucleotides match TRBD1. The CDR3 is 15 amino acids. CDR1 SGHNT and CDR2 YENEEA come from the germline V gene. With V trimmed by 3 bases and J by 5 bases, 8 bases remained unmatched. CDR3 in amino acids: CASSFLQGVRETQYF. The CDR3 bases are TGTGCCAGCAGCTTTCTACAGGGGGTCCGGGAGACCCAGTACTTC.

The chain carries TRBV5-6 and TRBJ2-3; TRBD2 might be the D (6 bases). Trimming took off 3 bases at V and 3 bases at J, with 11 bases between the two ends. Germline V gene sequence: CDR1 SGHDT, CDR2 YYEEEE. The CDR3 extends over 14 amino acids. The CDR3 region has the DNA TGTGCCAGCAGCTGGAGGGCAGGGACAGATACGCAGTATTTT. Its translation: CASSWRAGTDTQYF.

The chain couples TRBV7-9 to TRBJ1-2, with D possibly matching TRBD1 (6 bases). Trimming left V 5 bases short and J 0 bases short, with 16 bases between. The CDR3 contains 16 residues. Looked up from germline, CDR1 is SEHNR and CDR2 is FQNEAQ (reference sequence). The DNA for the CDR3 is TGTGCCAGCAGCGTCACAGGGCGGGCTACTAACTATGGCTACACCTTC. Translated, it gives CASSVTGRATNYGYTF.